Below, 23 T cell receptor beta chains from the same sample are listed, as sequenced in a study of T cells after somatic rescue of genetic block (dated by TCRdb to about 2020). Libraries were prepared through the immunoSEQ multiplex PCR assay. TCRdb's version of the immuneACCESS table is confined to in-frame rearrangements and falls short of the full clone set. An unresolved V gene accounts for under half of the shortfall where checked; the remainder is of unknown origin. Present in this sample are tens of thousands of clones, 90% to 97% of which were seen just once. The top ten clonotypes cover under 0.095% of the sample. The sample consisted of peripheral blood mononuclear cells (PBMCs). The receptor source for this set is a child less than two years old.

The rearrangement joins TRBV7-2 to TRBJ2-7, with D tentatively TRBD2 (6 bases). V gave up 3 bases and J gave up 0 bases, with 9 bases separating them. This CDR3 is built from 14 residues. Germline CDR1 is SGHTA and CDR2 is FQGNSA. CDR3 in DNA: TGTGCCAGCAGCTTCCGTAGCGGCTCCTACGAGCAGTACTTC. Translating it yields CASSFRSGSYEQYF. Full variable domain (outside the CDR3, taken from reference TRBV7-2 and TRBJ2-7): GAGVSQSPSNKVTEKGKDVELRCDPISGHTALYWYRQSLGQGLEFLIYFQGNSAPDKSGLPSDRFSAERTGGSVSTLTIQRTQQEDSAVYLCASSFRSGSYEQYFGPGTRLTVT.

The V call is TRBV20-1, the J call TRBJ2-1, with D perhaps being TRBD1 or TRBD2 (5 bases each). V shed 1 base and J shed 10 bases, with 8 bases lying between them. Germline CDR1 DFQATT, CDR2 SNEGSKA (reference sequence). CDR3 length: 11 residues. CDR3 bases: TGCAGTGCTAGAGTCTGGGGGGAGCAGTTCTTC. It is translated as CSARVWGEQFF.

The genes are TRBV4-1 and TRBJ2-7; 10 bases align to TRBD2. This CDR3 has 15 amino acids. Per the germline V gene, CDR1 is MGHRA and CDR2 is YSYEKL. V shed 1 base, J shed 3 bases, and the junction held 3 bases outside the gene matches. The CDR3 loop reads CASSQVASGSYEQYF. The CDR3 region has the DNA TGCGCCAGCAGCCAAGTGGCTAGCGGGAGCTACGAGCAGTACTTC.

This chain links TRBV19 with TRBJ2-7; 9 bases agree with TRBD1. The CDR3 runs 14 residues. Germline V gives CDR1 LNHDA, CDR2 SQIVND (reference sequence). Trimming at V came to 6 bases and at J to 3 bases, leaving 6 bases not matched to a gene. In DNA, the CDR3 is TGTGCCAGTAGCTTTCGACAGGGGGTCTACGAGCAGTACTTC. Translating it yields CASSFRQGVYEQYF.

On this clone itself: Other DNA sequences within the sample encode an identical CDR3. V gene TRBV2 combines with J gene TRBJ1-1, with no clear D. V gave up 3 bases and J gave up 1 base, with 3 bases separating them. Looked up from germline, CDR1 is SNHLY and CDR2 is FYNNEI. The CDR3 loop spans 12 amino acids. The CDR3 loop reads CASSERNTEAFF. The CDR3 bases are TGTGCCAGCAGTGAGAGGAACACTGAAGCTTTCTTT.

Concerning this clone itself: One junction end disagrees with the germline gene, perhaps due to a read error. The CDR3 is CASSVAGREGGNVLTF. CDR3 bases: TGTGCCAGCAGCGTAGCGGGGAGGGAAGGGGGCAACGTCCTGACTTTC. The rearrangement joins TRBV9 to TRBJ2-6; tentatively, D is TRBD2 (7 bases). The CDR3 loop spans 16 amino acids. Germline V CDR1 and CDR2: SGDLS, YYNGEE.

This sequence joins TRBV18 and TRBJ2-3, with 9 bases lining up with TRBD2. Trimming cost V 3 bases and J 0 bases; bases outside gene matches: 4. Germline V gene lookup returns CDR1 KGHSH and CDR2 LQKENI. This CDR3 is built from 16 residues. CDR3: CASSPRLAASTDTQYF. CDR3 nucleotide sequence: TGTGCCAGCTCACCTCGACTAGCGGCTAGCACAGATACGCAGTATTTT.

The chain is built from TRBV6-5 and TRBJ1-1; 7 bases agree with TRBD1. Trimming cost V 3 bases and J 10 bases; bases outside gene matches: 5. The CDR3 runs to 12 residues. Germline V gives CDR1 MNHEY, CDR2 SVGAGI. Here the CDR3 reads CASSYGSGGAFF. The CDR3 nucleotides are TGTGCCAGCAGTTATGGCTCAGGGGGAGCTTTCTTT.

The chain couples TRBV7-2 to TRBJ2-2; tentative D call: TRBD1 (5 bases). Trimming shortened V by 5 bases and J by 2 bases, and 12 bases separated the two germline ends. The CDR3 has 15 amino acids. In germline, CDR1 is SGHTA, CDR2 FQGNSA. The CDR3 nucleotides are TGTGCCAGCAGCGCCTCTGGACAAAACACCGGGGAGCTGTTTTTT. Its protein product is CASSASGQNTGELFF.

J is TRBJ1-2 and V is TRBV20-1, with TRBD1 identical over 7 bases. V trimming: 1 base; J trimming: 8 bases; junction bases outside the gene matches: 1. The CDR3 spans 11 residues. The germline CDR1 and CDR2 sequences are DFQATT and SNEGSKA (reference sequence). This CDR3 reads CSARGQGGYTF. The CDR3 DNA reads as TGCAGTGCTAGAGGACAGGGCGGCTACACCTTC.

This chain uses TRBV28 with TRBJ2-1, with 7 bases identical to TRBD1. CDR1 is MDHEN, CDR2 SYDVKM, per germline. CDR3 length equals 16 residues. V lost 6 bases and J lost 4; bases outside the gene matches: 12. CDR3 amino acids: CASRPPRGRVYNEQFF. The CDR3 nucleotides are TGTGCCAGCAGACCCCCTAGGGGGCGGGTATACAATGAGCAGTTCTTC.

V usage is TRBV9 and J usage is TRBJ1-1; D remains unclear. The CDR3 has 15 amino acids. CDR1 SGDLS and CDR2 YYNGEE come from the germline V gene. Trimming removed 4 bases at V and 1 base at J, with 14 bases between. The CDR3 reads CASSTSLKGNTEAFF. The CDR3 bases are TGTGCCAGCAGCACCTCCCTCAAAGGGAACACTGAAGCTTTCTTT.

In this sample, this clone turned up once. The chain uses TRBV6-1 and TRBJ2-1; D tentatively reads TRBD1 or TRBD2 (6 bases each). Germline CDR1 is MNHNS and CDR2 is SASEGT. Trimming shortened V by 6 bases and J by 7 bases, and 16 bases separated the two germline ends. This CDR3 spans 14 amino acids. Here the CDR3 DNA reads TGTGCCAGCAGGGTTCGGGGGCCAACAAATGAGCAGTTCTTC. Translating gives CASRVRGPTNEQFF.

The chain carries TRBV6-4 and TRBJ2-3; 12 positions match TRBD2. Germline V gene sequence: CDR1 MRHNA, CDR2 SNTAGT. V lost 6 bases, J lost 4 bases, and 5 bases stayed unmatched. This CDR3 has 15 residues. The CDR3 here is CASSQTSGSPDTQYF. DNA for the CDR3: TGTGCCAGCAGCCAGACTAGCGGGAGTCCAGATACGCAGTATTTT.

The J gene is TRBJ2-5, the V gene TRBV25-1, with D possibly matching TRBD2 (6 bases). Germline V gives CDR1 MGHDK, CDR2 SYGVNS. The CDR3 spans 17 residues. Trimming removed 2 bases at V and 2 bases at J, with 18 bases between. The CDR3 DNA reads as TGTGCCAGCAGTGAACTGCCCTTCCGGGAGAGTCAAGAGACCCAGTACTTC. As protein: CASSELPFRESQETQYF.

The table lists this clone with a count of one. The rearrangement uses TRBV28 and TRBJ1-3; D remains unclear. Germline V gene sequence: CDR1 MDHEN, CDR2 SYDVKM. This CDR3 contains 13 residues. Between the trimmed V and J ends, which lost 2 bases and 1 base, there was a span of 3 bases. The DNA of the CDR3 is TGTGCCAGCAGTTTAGGGTCTGGAAACACCATATATTTT. This codes for CASSLGSGNTIYF.

The chain couples TRBV19 to TRBJ2-1, with D perhaps TRBD1 (7 bases). The CDR3 spans 14 residues. Trimming took 10 bases from V and 2 from J, leaving 15 bases between them. Germline assignment: CDR1 LNHDA and CDR2 SQIVND (reference sequence). The CDR3 protein is CATGGQGAYNEQFF. CDR3 nucleotides: TGTGCCACCGGAGGGCAGGGGGCCTACAATGAGCAGTTCTTC.

This chain connects TRBV9 to TRBJ2-1; D remains unclear. Germline V gives CDR1 SGDLS, CDR2 YYNGEE. V lost 2 bases, J lost 0 bases, and 9 bases lay in between. The CDR3 sequence is 15 residues long. CDR3 loop: CASSVRPSSYNEQFF. CDR3 bases: TGTGCCAGCAGCGTGCGGCCTTCCTCCTACAATGAGCAGTTCTTC.

The chain recombines TRBV20-1 with TRBJ2-2; D is possibly TRBD1 (5 bases). In germline, CDR1 is DFQATT, CDR2 SNEGSKA (reference sequence). The CDR3 extends over 11 amino acids. In nucleotides, the CDR3 is TGCATCGCCAGGGTTGGCGGGGAGCTGTTTTTT. It codes for CIARVGGELFF.

The V call is TRBV28, the J call TRBJ2-1; D possibly corresponds to TRBD2 (7 bases). Between the trimmed V and J ends, which lost 3 bases and 4 bases, there was a span of 16 bases. Germline V gene sequence: CDR1 MDHEN, CDR2 SYDVKM. The CDR3 is made up of 16 amino acids. The CDR3 sequence is CASSLVGGAKYNEQFF. The DNA for the CDR3 is TGTGCCAGCAGTTTGGTTGGGGGGGCGAAATACAATGAGCAGTTCTTC.

The chain links TRBV19 to TRBJ2-7, with D possibly TRBD1 on 5 matching bases. The V end was cut by 1 base, the J end by 5 bases, with 12 bases between. The CDR3 is made up of 14 amino acids. Germline loops: CDR1 LNHDA, CDR2 SQIVND (reference sequence). The CDR3 spells CASSIGAGMNEQYF. Written as DNA, the CDR3 is TGTGCCAGTAGTATAGGGGCAGGGATGAACGAGCAGTACTTC.

The chain joins TRBV6-1 to TRBJ2-2, with D perhaps TRBD2 (6 bases). V lost 8 bases and J lost 4, with 11 bases in between. The CDR3 loop spans 13 amino acids. CDR1 is MNHNS, CDR2 SASEGT, per germline. CDR3 bases: TGTGCCAGCGGGCGGAGGGGCACCGGGGAGCTGTTTTTT. Amino acids: CASGRRGTGELFF.

This clone was seen just once. CDR3 in amino acids: CASSLVQGWGYTF. CDR3 DNA: TGCGCCAGCAGCTTGGTTCAGGGATGGGGCTACACCTTC. The chain carries TRBV5-1 and TRBJ1-2, with a tentative D call TRBD1 (5 bases). The germline gives CDR1 SGHRS, CDR2 YFSETQ. V shed 0 bases and J shed 8 bases, with 11 bases lying between them. This CDR3 spans 13 amino acids.